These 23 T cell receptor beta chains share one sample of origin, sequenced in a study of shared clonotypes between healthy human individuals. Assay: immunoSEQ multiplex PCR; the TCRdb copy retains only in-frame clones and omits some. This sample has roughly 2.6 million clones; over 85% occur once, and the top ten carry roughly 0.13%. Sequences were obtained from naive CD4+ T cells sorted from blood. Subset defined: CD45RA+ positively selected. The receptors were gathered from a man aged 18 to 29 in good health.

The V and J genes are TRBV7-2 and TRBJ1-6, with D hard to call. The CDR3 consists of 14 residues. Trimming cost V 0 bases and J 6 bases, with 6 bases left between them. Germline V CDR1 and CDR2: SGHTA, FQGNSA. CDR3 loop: CASSLAAANSPLHF. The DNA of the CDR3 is TGTGCCAGCAGCTTAGCGGCAGCTAATTCACCCCTCCACTTT.

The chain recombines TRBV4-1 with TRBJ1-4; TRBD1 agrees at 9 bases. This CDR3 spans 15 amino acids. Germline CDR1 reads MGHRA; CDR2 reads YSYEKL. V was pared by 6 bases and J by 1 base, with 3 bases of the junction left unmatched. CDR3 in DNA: TGCGCCAGCAGGCAGACAGGGGGAACTAATGAAAAACTGTTTTTT. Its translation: CASRQTGGTNEKLFF.

DNA of the CDR3: TGTGCCAGCAGCTTAACGGGACAGGGCGGCCAGCCCCAGCATTTT. Protein: CASSLTGQGGQPQHF. The chain combines TRBV7-2 with TRBJ1-5; 9 nucleotides agree with TRBD1. The CDR3 has 15 residues. The germline gives CDR1 SGHTA, CDR2 FQGNSA. The V segment lost 2 bases and the J segment 7 bases; nucleotides outside the gene matches: 6.

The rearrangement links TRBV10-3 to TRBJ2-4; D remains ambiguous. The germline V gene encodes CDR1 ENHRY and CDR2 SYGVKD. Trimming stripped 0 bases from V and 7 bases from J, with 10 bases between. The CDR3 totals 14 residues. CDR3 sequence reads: CAISESTAFNIQYF. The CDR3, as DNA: TGTGCCATCAGTGAGTCCACAGCCTTTAACATTCAGTACTTC.

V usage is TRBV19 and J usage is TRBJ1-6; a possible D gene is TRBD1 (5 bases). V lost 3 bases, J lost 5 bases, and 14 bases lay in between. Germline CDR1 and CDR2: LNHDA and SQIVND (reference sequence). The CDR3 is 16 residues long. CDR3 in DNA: TGTGCCAGTAGTATCAGGGTCGTGGCCAATAATTCACCCCTCCACTTT. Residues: CASSIRVVANNSPLHF.

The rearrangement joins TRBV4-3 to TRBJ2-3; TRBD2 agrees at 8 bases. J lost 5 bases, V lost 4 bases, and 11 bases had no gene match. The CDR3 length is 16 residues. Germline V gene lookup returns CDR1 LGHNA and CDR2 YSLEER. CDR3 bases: TGCGCCAGCAGCCGCCAGGGTAGCGGGGTTAAAGATACGCAGTATTTT. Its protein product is CASSRQGSGVKDTQYF.

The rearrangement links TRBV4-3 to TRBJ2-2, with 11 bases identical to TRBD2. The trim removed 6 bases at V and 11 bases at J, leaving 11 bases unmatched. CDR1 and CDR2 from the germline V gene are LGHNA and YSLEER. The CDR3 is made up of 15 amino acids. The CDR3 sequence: CASRRGLAGQYELFF. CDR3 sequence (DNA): TGCGCCAGCAGACGAGGACTAGCGGGCCAGTACGAGCTGTTTTTT.

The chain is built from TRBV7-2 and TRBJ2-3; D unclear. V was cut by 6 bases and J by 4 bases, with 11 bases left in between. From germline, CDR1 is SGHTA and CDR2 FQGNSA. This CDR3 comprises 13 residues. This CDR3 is CASRPLPADTQYF. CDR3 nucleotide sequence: TGTGCCAGCAGACCGTTACCGGCAGATACGCAGTATTTT.

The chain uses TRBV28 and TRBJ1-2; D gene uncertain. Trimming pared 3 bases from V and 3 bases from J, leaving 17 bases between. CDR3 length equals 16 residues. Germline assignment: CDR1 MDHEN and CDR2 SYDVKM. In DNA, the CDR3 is TGTGCCAGCAGTTTGGCGGCCCTCGCGCGCCACTATGGCTACACCTTC. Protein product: CASSLAALARHYGYTF.

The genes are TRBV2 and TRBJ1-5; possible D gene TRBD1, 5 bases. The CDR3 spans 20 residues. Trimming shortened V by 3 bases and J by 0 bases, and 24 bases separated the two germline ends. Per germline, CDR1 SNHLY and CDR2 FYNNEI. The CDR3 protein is CASSDRGGRTGPYSNQPQHF. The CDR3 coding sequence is TGTGCCAGCAGTGATAGAGGAGGGAGAACAGGACCCTATAGCAATCAGCCCCAGCATTTT.

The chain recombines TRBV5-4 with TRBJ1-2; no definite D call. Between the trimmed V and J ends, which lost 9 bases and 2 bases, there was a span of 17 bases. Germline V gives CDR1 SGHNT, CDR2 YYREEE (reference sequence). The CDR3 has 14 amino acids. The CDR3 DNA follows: TGTGCCACCACCGTGGCAGGTCTGAACTATGGCTACACCTTC. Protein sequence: CATTVAGLNYGYTF.

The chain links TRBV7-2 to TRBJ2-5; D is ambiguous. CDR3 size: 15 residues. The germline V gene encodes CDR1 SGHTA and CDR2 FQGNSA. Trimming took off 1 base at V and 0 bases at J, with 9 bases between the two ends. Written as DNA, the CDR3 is TGTGCCAGCAGCTTAGACGGGTGGTACCAAGAGACCCAGTACTTC. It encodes CASSLDGWYQETQYF.

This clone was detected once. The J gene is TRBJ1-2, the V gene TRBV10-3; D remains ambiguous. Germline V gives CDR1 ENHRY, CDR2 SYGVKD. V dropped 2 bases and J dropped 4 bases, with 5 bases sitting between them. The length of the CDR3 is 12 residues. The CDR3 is CAISEKSYGYTF. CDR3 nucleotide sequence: TGTGCCATCAGTGAGAAGAGCTATGGCTACACCTTC.

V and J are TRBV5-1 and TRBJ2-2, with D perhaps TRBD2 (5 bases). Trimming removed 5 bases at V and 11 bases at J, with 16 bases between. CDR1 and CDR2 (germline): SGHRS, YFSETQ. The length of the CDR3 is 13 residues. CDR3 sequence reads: CASRAGTTGELFF. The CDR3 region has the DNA TGCGCCAGCAGGGCGGGTACCACTGGCGAGCTGTTTTTT.

CDR3 amino acids: CASSAGTSGRAHEQYF. In DNA form, the CDR3 reads TGCGCCAGCAGCGCTGGGACTAGCGGGAGGGCCCACGAGCAGTACTTC. The chain is built from TRBV5-1 and TRBJ2-7, with 16 bases fitting TRBD2. The germline gives CDR1 SGHRS, CDR2 YFSETQ. Trimming cost V 4 bases and J 5 bases; bases outside gene matches: 6. The CDR3 length is 16 residues. Using reference TRBV5-1 and TRBJ2-7 for the parts outside the CDR3, the full variable domain is KAGVTQTPRYLIKTRGQQVTLSCSPISGHRSVSWYQQTPGQGLQFLFEYFSETQRNKGNFPGRFSGRQFSNSRSEMNVSTLELGDSALYLCASSAGTSGRAHEQYFGPGTRLTVT.

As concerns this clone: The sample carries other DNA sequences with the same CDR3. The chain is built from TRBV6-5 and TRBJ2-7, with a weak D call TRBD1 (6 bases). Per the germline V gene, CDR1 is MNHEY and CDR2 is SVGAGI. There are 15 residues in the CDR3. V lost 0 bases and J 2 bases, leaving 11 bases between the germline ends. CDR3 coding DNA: TGTGCCAGCAGTTACTCGAAACAGGGAACCTACGAGCAGTACTTC. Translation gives CASSYSKQGTYEQYF.

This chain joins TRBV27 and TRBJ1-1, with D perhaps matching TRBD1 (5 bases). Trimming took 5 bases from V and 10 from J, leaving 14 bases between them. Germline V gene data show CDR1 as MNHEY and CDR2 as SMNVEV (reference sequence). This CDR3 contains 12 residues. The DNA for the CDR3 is TGTGCCAGCAGTACGGGACCTTGGGGAGCTTTCTTT. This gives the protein CASSTGPWGAFF.

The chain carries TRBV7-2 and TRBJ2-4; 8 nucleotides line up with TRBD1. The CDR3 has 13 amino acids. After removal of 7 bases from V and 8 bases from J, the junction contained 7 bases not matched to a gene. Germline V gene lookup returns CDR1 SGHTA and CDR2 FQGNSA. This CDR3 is CASTGQGGDIQYF. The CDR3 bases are TGTGCCAGCACCGGACAGGGTGGGGACATTCAGTACTTC. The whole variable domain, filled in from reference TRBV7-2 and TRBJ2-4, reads GAGVSQSPSNKVTEKGKDVELRCDPISGHTALYWYRQSLGQGLEFLIYFQGNSAPDKSGLPSDRFSAERTGGSVSTLTIQRTQQEDSAVYLCASTGQGGDIQYFGAGTRLSVL.

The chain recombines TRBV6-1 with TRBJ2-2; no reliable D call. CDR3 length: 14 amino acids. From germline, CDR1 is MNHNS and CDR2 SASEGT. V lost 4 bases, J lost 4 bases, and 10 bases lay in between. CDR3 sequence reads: CASSVRHPTGELFF. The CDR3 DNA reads TGTGCCAGCAGTGTAAGACACCCCACCGGGGAGCTGTTTTTT.

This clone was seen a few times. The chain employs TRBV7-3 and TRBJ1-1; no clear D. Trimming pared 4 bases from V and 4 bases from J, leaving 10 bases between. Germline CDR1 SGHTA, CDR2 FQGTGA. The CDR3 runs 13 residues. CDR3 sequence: CASSWNRGTEAFF. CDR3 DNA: TGTGCCAGCAGCTGGAACCGAGGCACTGAAGCTTTCTTT. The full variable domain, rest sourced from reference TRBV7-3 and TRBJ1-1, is GAGVSQTPSNKVTEKGKYVELRCDPISGHTALYWYRQSLGQGPEFLIYFQGTGAADDSGLPNDRFFAVRPEGSVSTLKIQRTERGDSAVYLCASSWNRGTEAFFGQGTRLTVV.

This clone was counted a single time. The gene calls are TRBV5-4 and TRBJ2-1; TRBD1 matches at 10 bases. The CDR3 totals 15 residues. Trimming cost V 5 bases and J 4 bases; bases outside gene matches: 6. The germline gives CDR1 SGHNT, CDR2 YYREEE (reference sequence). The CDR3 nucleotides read TGTGCCAGCAGACAGCTGGACAGGGGGTACAATGAGCAGTTCTTC. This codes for CASRQLDRGYNEQFF.

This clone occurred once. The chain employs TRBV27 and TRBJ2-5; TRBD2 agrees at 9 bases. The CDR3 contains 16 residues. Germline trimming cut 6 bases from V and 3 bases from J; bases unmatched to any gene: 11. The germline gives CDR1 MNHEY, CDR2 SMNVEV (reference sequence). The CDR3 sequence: CASSLISSGEKETQYF. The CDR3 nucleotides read TGTGCCAGCAGCCTTATATCTAGCGGGGAAAAAGAGACCCAGTACTTC.

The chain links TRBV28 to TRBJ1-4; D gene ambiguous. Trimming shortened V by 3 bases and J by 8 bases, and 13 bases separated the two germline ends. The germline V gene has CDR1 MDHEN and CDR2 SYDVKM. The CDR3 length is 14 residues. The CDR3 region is CASSFGMNGEKLFF. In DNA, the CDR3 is TGTGCCAGCAGTTTCGGGATGAACGGGGAAAAACTGTTTTTT.